One and the same sample provided the 18 T cell receptor beta chains below, sequenced in a study of technical replicates of blood from several donors. Clones were sequenced by immunoSEQ multiplex PCR, and TCRdb holds only the in-frame ones, with some missing. The table includes tens of thousands of clones, roughly 91% detected once. Sequencing was performed on T cells isolated from PBMCs. The origin of the receptors is a human donor in good health. Some clones in this sample may be carry-over from other donors' samples.

The chain combines TRBV6-4 with TRBJ2-3, with TRBD1 as a possible D gene (5 bases). The CDR3 loop spans 14 amino acids. The germline CDR1 and CDR2 sequences are MRHNA and SNTAGT. V lost 2 bases and J lost 7, with 13 bases in between. DNA of the CDR3: TGTGCCAGCAGTGACGGTCCAGGGATGTATACGCAGTATTTT. Its protein product is CASSDGPGMYTQYF.

The CDR3 sequence: CASSQGTLMLATNNEQFF. CDR3 bases: TGCGCCAGCAGCCAAGGAACCCTGATGCTAGCGACTAACAATGAGCAGTTCTTC. The V and J genes are TRBV4-1 and TRBJ2-1; perhaps TRBD2 as D (6 bases). CDR3 size: 18 residues. Germline-derived CDR1 and CDR2 are MGHRA and YSYEKL. V was cut by 1 base and J by 5 bases, with 21 bases left in between.

The genes are TRBV10-2 and TRBJ2-7; maybe TRBD2 (6 bases). CDR3 length: 15 amino acids. The V and J ends lost 2 bases and 2 bases respectively, with 13 bases between them. Germline values: CDR1 WSHSY, CDR2 SAAADI. The CDR3 coding sequence is TGCGCCAGCAGTGAGCGCGGGGCAAACCCCTACGAGCAGTACTTC. This translates into CASSERGANPYEQYF.

The CDR3 sequence is CATAGDTDTQYF. The CDR3 coding sequence is TGTGCCACAGCGGGTGACACAGATACGCAGTATTTT. The J gene is TRBJ2-3, the V gene TRBV7-9, with D possibly TRBD2 on 6 matching bases. CDR1 is SEHNR, CDR2 FQNEAQ, per germline (reference sequence). The CDR3 sequence is 12 residues long. V was cut by 10 bases and J by 2 bases, with 10 bases left in between.

J is TRBJ2-7 and V is TRBV11-2, with D perhaps matching TRBD1 (6 bases). V lost 1 base and J 3 bases, leaving 13 bases between the germline ends. The CDR3 is 15 residues long. Germline V gene lookup returns CDR1 SGHAT and CDR2 FQNNGV. The chain's CDR3 is CASSLASGAVYEQYF. The DNA for the CDR3 is TGTGCCAGCAGCTTAGCTTCAGGGGCGGTCTACGAGCAGTACTTC.

The chain links TRBV5-6 to TRBJ2-5; weak D call: TRBD1 (6 bases). CDR1 SGHDT and CDR2 YYEEEE come from the germline V gene. Trimming removed 2 bases from V and 3 bases from J, with 17 bases in between. The CDR3 is made up of 16 amino acids. The CDR3 nucleotides are TGTGCCAGCAGCTTCCCTAGTTTGGGGGCAAAAGAGACCCAGTACTTC. Protein sequence: CASSFPSLGAKETQYF.

The chain is built from TRBV15 and TRBJ2-1; maybe TRBD2 (6 bases). V lost 1 base, J lost 1 base, and 11 bases lay in between. Germline V CDR1 and CDR2: LNHNV, YYDKDF (reference sequence). The CDR3 sequence is 16 residues long. CDR3 coding DNA: TGTGCCACCAGCAGAGTTGCGGGATGGTCCTACAATGAGCAGTTCTTC. The encoded protein is CATSRVAGWSYNEQFF.

Here the CDR3 DNA reads TGTGCTAGTTCCAGGCAAGAGACCCAGTACTTC. Translation: CASSRQETQYF. V and J are TRBV12-5 and TRBJ2-5; D gene unclear. Looked up from germline, CDR1 is LGHNT and CDR2 is FRNRAP. The CDR3 runs 11 residues. V lost 8 bases and J 2 bases, leaving 6 bases between the germline ends.

V usage is TRBV7-2 and J usage is TRBJ2-3; D perhaps matches TRBD2 (5 bases). V was clipped by 5 bases and J by 0 bases, with 12 bases between them. Per the germline V gene, CDR1 is SGHTA and CDR2 is FQGNSA. The CDR3 contains 15 residues. The CDR3 DNA is TGTGCCAGCAGCCAGCGGCTCCCTAGCACAGATACGCAGTATTTT. Amino acid sequence: CASSQRLPSTDTQYF.

This chain joins TRBV4-1 and TRBJ2-1; D possibly corresponds to TRBD2 (6 bases). This CDR3 comprises 16 residues. With 5 bases removed from V and 3 bases from J, the gap between germline ends came to 17 bases. Germline CDR1 and CDR2: MGHRA and YSYEKL. The DNA for the CDR3 is TGCGCCAGCAGCGTACCGGGACTCCCAATCTACAATGAGCAGTTCTTC. Its protein is CASSVPGLPIYNEQFF.

V gene TRBV4-1 combines with J gene TRBJ2-3; a possible D gene is TRBD2 (6 bases). The ends were cut back, 0 bases at V and 2 bases at J, with 18 bases in the middle. The germline gives CDR1 MGHRA, CDR2 YSYEKL. This CDR3 comprises 18 residues. DNA of the CDR3: TGCGCCAGCAGCCAAGATAAGGTGGGTAGCGGATCCACAGATACGCAGTATTTT. Residues: CASSQDKVGSGSTDTQYF.

This chain joins TRBV15 and TRBJ1-1; 10 nucleotides line up with TRBD1. Germline V gene sequence: CDR1 LNHNV, CDR2 YYDKDF (reference sequence). V shed 2 bases and J 0 bases; nucleotides not matched to a gene: 3. The CDR3 loop spans 16 amino acids. CDR3: CATSRRQGAMNTEAFF. The CDR3 DNA reads as TGTGCCACCAGCAGAAGACAGGGGGCAATGAACACTGAAGCTTTCTTT.

The V call is TRBV4-1, the J call TRBJ1-5; no firm D call. This CDR3 is built from 16 residues. Trimming shortened V by 0 bases and J by 2 bases, and 11 bases separated the two germline ends. Germline V gene sequence: CDR1 MGHRA, CDR2 YSYEKL. The CDR3 is CASSQDSPRRNQPQHF. CDR3 bases: TGCGCCAGCAGCCAAGATTCCCCGAGGCGCAATCAGCCCCAGCATTTT.

The rearrangement links TRBV2 to TRBJ2-5, with a weak D call TRBD2 (6 bases). CDR3 size: 13 residues. The germline V and J ends were trimmed by 7 bases and 2 bases, with 11 bases remaining between them. Germline-derived CDR1 and CDR2 are SNHLY and FYNNEI. The CDR3 DNA reads as TGTGCCAGCACCGAGACTAGACAAGAGACCCAGTACTTC. It specifies CASTETRQETQYF.

This chain links TRBV14 with TRBJ2-7; 11 positions match TRBD1. The CDR3 extends over 17 amino acids. Germline-derived CDR1 and CDR2 are SGHDN and FVKESK. The junction had 12 bases not matched to a gene; V was cut back by 3 bases and J by 5 bases. The CDR3 spells CASSHLGQGGEFDEQYF. CDR3 sequence (DNA): TGTGCCAGCAGCCATTTGGGACAGGGGGGGGAATTCGACGAGCAGTACTTC.

CDR3 sequence reads: CASSWGGLQETQYF. The CDR3 DNA is TGTGCCAGCAGCTGGGGGGGACTGCAAGAGACCCAGTACTTC. The rearrangement joins TRBV5-4 to TRBJ2-5; 7 bases agree with TRBD2. This CDR3 contains 14 residues. The V segment lost 3 bases and the J segment 2 bases; nucleotides outside the gene matches: 4. CDR1 and CDR2 (germline): SGHNT, YYREEE (reference sequence).

The genes are TRBV28 and TRBJ2-7; 9 bases map to TRBD1. Trimming removed 7 bases from V and 3 bases from J; junction bases left unmatched: 4. The germline V gene encodes CDR1 MDHEN and CDR2 SYDVKM. The CDR3 consists of 13 residues. In nucleotides, the CDR3 is TGTGCCAGCACGACGGGACAGGGCTACGAGCAGTACTTC. Translating it yields CASTTGQGYEQYF.

The chain couples TRBV19 to TRBJ1-5, with 9 bases fitting TRBD1. The CDR3 length is 16 residues. Germline V gene lookup returns CDR1 LNHDA and CDR2 SQIVND (reference sequence). With V trimmed by 10 bases and J by 5 bases, 15 bases remained unmatched. This CDR3 is CATLGTGNRVDQPQHF. CDR3 DNA: TGTGCCACCCTCGGGACAGGGAATCGTGTCGATCAGCCCCAGCATTTT.